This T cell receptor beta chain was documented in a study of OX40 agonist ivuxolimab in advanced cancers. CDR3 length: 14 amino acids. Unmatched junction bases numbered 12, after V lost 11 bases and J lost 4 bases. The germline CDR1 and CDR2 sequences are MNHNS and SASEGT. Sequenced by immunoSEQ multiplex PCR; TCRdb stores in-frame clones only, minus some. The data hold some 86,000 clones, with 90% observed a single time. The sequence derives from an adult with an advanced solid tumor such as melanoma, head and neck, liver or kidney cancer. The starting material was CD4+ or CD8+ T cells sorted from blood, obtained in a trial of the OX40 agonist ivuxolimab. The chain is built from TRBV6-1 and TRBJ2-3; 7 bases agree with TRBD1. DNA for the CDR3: TGTGCCGGTGATACAGGGGCCGACGCAGATACGCAGTATTTT. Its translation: CAGDTGADADTQYF.